This TCR beta chain was captured by sequencing in a study of Graves' ophthalmopathy and Graves' hyperthyroidism. Researchers took RNA transcripts and amplified TCR beta CDR3 regions from them. Second-round multiplex PCR came after a first-round RT-PCR that employed HTBI primers. TCRdb redid the calling of the multiplex PCR reads with MiXCR, one entry per CDR3 protein. This table has roughly 350,000 distinct CDR3 sequences, roughly a sixth appearing once. This clonotype has ten or more counts. The receptor comes from an adult woman with stable Graves' hyperthyroidism. Specimen: peripheral blood.

CDR3 bases: TGTGCCAGCAGTTTATCGGCAGGAGGGATCTATCAGCCCCAGCATTTT. Translation gives CASSLSAGGIYQPQHF. The chain recombines TRBV28 with TRBJ1-5; the D is unclear. Trimming cost V 1 base and J 5 bases, with 15 bases left between them. The V gene's germline CDR1 is MDHEN and CDR2 SYDVKM. The CDR3 has 16 residues.